The 4 T cell receptor beta chains given below trace back to one sample, sequenced in a study of shared clonotypes between healthy human individuals. Profiled with immunoSEQ multiplex PCR; TCRdb holds only in-frame clones, not every one. The sample carries millions of clones, more than 85% recorded once. Cells designated naive CD8 were CD45RO-negative and were positively selected for CCR7, with terminally differentiated effector memory CD45RA+ cells excluded. The source material was naive CD8+ T cells from PBMCs. All receptors derive from a man aged 18-30 years in good health. Some clones in this sample may be carry-over from other donors' samples.

This chain joins TRBV19 and TRBJ2-5, with a possible D match to TRBD1 (6 bases). Deletions cut 4 bases from V and 3 bases from J, with 15 bases between. Germline V gene sequence: CDR1 LNHDA, CDR2 SQIVND (reference sequence). The CDR3 length is 15 residues. The CDR3: CASSKYGRGEETQYF. The CDR3 DNA reads TGTGCCAGTAGTAAATATGGCAGGGGCGAAGAGACCCAGTACTTC. Supplemented by reference TRBV19 and TRBJ2-5, the full variable domain reads DGGITQSPKYLFRKEGQNVTLSCEQNLNHDAMYWYRQDPGQGLRLIYYSQIVNDFQKGDIAEGYSVSREKKESFPLTVTSAQKNPTAFYLCASSKYGRGEETQYFGPGTRLLVL.

The chain carries TRBV4-1 and TRBJ1-2; no firm D call. In germline, CDR1 is MGHRA, CDR2 YSYEKL. CDR3 length: 16 amino acids. V lost 3 bases to trimming and J lost 3 bases, with 17 bases between them. The CDR3 protein is CASSQVPAGDDYGYTF. CDR3 coding DNA: TGCGCCAGCAGCCAGGTGCCGGCGGGAGACGACTATGGCTACACCTTC.

Points on this clone: Other DNA sequences in the same sample also yield this CDR3. The chain recombines TRBV27 with TRBJ2-7; possibly TRBD1 or TRBD2 for D (5 bases each). The CDR3 spans 14 residues. Per germline, CDR1 MNHEY and CDR2 SMNVEV (reference sequence). Between the trimmed V and J ends, which lost 2 bases and 2 bases, there was a span of 10 bases. CDR3 in amino acids: CASSLRDGTYEQYF. The DNA of the CDR3 is TGTGCCAGCAGTTTACGGGACGGAACCTACGAGCAGTACTTC.

This chain joins TRBV7-2 and TRBJ2-2; 8 bases match TRBD1. CDR1 is SGHTA and CDR2 is FQGNSA in the germline V gene. Trimming removed 3 bases from V and 7 bases from J; junction bases left unmatched: 7. The CDR3 is 15 residues long. CDR3 coding DNA: TGTGCCAGCAGCTTCGGGACAGGATTTGGCGGGGAGCTGTTTTTT. It yields the protein CASSFGTGFGGELFF.